This TCR beta chain emerged from a study of glioma-infiltrating T cells after dendritic cell vaccination (dated by TCRdb to 2016 to 2017). The study in broad terms: The cohort comprised around 15 glioblastoma patients from Phase I and II dendritic cell vaccination trials, 9 newly diagnosed and 6 with recurrent disease. Between the early 2000s and the early 2010s, the patients were given dendritic cell vaccination pulsed with autologous tumor lysate. To make the vaccine, monocyte-derived dendritic cells were cultured for about seven days with IL-4 and GM-CSF and then pulsed overnight with autologous tumor lysate. In glioblastoma patients vaccinated with dendritic cells, deep sequencing of TCR beta CDR3 regions served to measure tumor-infiltrating lymphocyte content and to compare repertoires between tumor and blood. TCR sequencing metrics, including TIL content and tumor-blood repertoire overlap, were correlated with survival after dendritic cell vaccination. Patients received three intradermal dendritic cell vaccine injections at biweekly intervals in the arm below the axilla.

A note on this clone: Its antigen target is currently unknown. No base-level quality is on record; no much larger clone is a single base apart.

Taken from cysteine to phenylalanine, the CDR3 has 15 residues. Just the 45-base CDR3 DNA is kept, in frame starting at base 1. In the germline V gene (reference sequence), CDR1 corresponds to WNHNN and CDR2 to SYGVQD. The junction carries 15 bases between V and J, which are trimmed by 2 bases and 6 bases respectively. What the research found in general, with its limitations: The TCR overlap response model with three groups was called speculative and said to need prospective validation. After dendritic cell vaccination, a higher estimated pretreatment TIL content predicted longer time to progression and overall survival. The cohort was small and heterogeneous, and full blood and tumor sets were available for few patients, with initial-recurrent tumor pairs available for even fewer patients. TCR clonality showed no direct relationship with survival, which suggests that a diverse polyclonal response may be important.

Patients were selected on the basis of adequate residual fresh-frozen tumor tissue and more than two years of available survival data. Molecular status otherwise varied across the glioblastoma patients, but none of them carried an isocitrate dehydrogenase mutation. PBMC were collected before vaccination, two weeks after the third vaccination, and at tumor progression if progression occurred. The Qiagen DNeasy Blood extraction Kit was used for extraction of genomic DNA. TCRB CDR3 regions were amplified from 2 to 2.5 ug genomic DNA, or all available DNA if less, using the immunoSEQ assay. The multiplex PCR relied on 60 forward primers for TCR V beta segments and 13 reverse primers for J beta segments. To estimate the number of reads per starting template, synthetic control templates were added to each sample at limiting dilution. The Illumina HiSeq System generated sequencing reads of 87 bp. In the source study's methods: PCR and sequencing errors were removed by merging closely related sequences with a nearest neighbor algorithm. TCR overlap was defined as the percentage of unique tumor TCR beta sequences that were also present in the same patient's peripheral blood. Not all clones reach the TCRdb copy of this immuneACCESS table, which keeps in-frame sequences only. Checked studies attribute under half of the gap to unresolved V genes and leave the rest unexplained. V and J calls and clone size follow that table, whereas D and trimming were derived from the DNA. Across this sample there are under 100,000 clones, with roughly three quarters seen only once. Almost 6% of the sample is held by the ten biggest clonotypes.

The sample in question was blood, obtained before dendritic cell vaccination. This sequence was found in a human donor with glioblastoma. The chain was built from TRBV10-1 and TRBJ2-3; the D gene assignment is ambiguous. This receptor has the CDR3 CASSEENAVPDTQYF. At the DNA level, the sequence is TGCGCCAGCAGTGAGGAGAACGCGGTCCCGGATACGCAGTATTTT.